The 28 T cell receptor beta chains below come from one sample, sequenced in a study of T cells after yellow fever vaccination. MiXCR was run by TCRdb on the 5' RACE reads, yielding one entry per CDR3 protein. The sample carries roughly 260,000 distinct CDR3 sequences, 10% to 15% recorded once. The material sequenced was CD4+ T cells sorted from PBMCs, taken 45 days after the yellow fever booster vaccination. Receptor source: a man in his thirties or forties who received the YFV17D yellow fever vaccine.

This chain uses TRBV4-1 with TRBJ2-1; 7 nucleotides agree with TRBD1. V shed 5 bases, J shed 7 bases, and the junction held 8 bases outside the gene matches. In germline, CDR1 is MGHRA, CDR2 YSYEKL. The CDR3 runs to 14 residues. The CDR3 reads CASSYPGQSNEQFF. The CDR3 DNA reads TGCGCCAGCAGCTACCCGGGACAGTCGAATGAGCAGTTCTTC.

V and J are TRBV14 and TRBJ2-1, with 15 nucleotides matching TRBD2. V was clipped by 4 bases and J by 7 bases; unmatched bases: 11. This CDR3 has 18 amino acids. The germline gives CDR1 SGHDN, CDR2 FVKESK. CDR3 coding DNA: TGTGCCAGCAGCCGATTTCCGGGACTAGCGGGGGGAGAGAATGAGCAGTTCTTC. Protein product: CASSRFPGLAGGENEQFF. The variable domain in full, completed from reference TRBV14 and TRBJ2-1, reads EAGVTQFPSHSVIEKGQTVTLRCDPISGHDNLYWYRRVMGKEIKFLLHFVKESKQDESGMPNNRFLAERTGGTYSTLKVQPAELEDSGVYFCASSRFPGLAGGENEQFFGPGTRLTVL.

The V gene is TRBV7-6, the J gene TRBJ2-2; D unclear. Germline V gene lookup returns CDR1 SGHVS and CDR2 FNYEAQ. The CDR3 extends over 14 amino acids. V was trimmed by 8 bases and J by 4 bases, leaving 14 bases between them. CDR3 bases: TGTGCCAGCGCTAGGAACGGAGCCACCGGGGAGCTGTTTTTT. Its protein is CASARNGATGELFF.

This clonotype showed up just a few times. Written as DNA, the CDR3 is TGTGCCAGCAGCTTAGTTTGGGCTCGTATGAGCGGGAGCTACAATGAGCAGTTCTTC. It codes for CASSLVWARMSGSYNEQFF. The chain uses TRBV11-2 and TRBJ2-1; 8 bases line up with TRBD2. V trimming: 1 base; J trimming: 3 bases; junction bases outside the gene matches: 14. Germline values: CDR1 SGHAT, CDR2 FQNNGV. There are 19 residues in the CDR3.

V gene TRBV10-3 combines with J gene TRBJ1-4; 9 bases align to TRBD1. The CDR3 loop spans 15 amino acids. Per the germline V gene, CDR1 is ENHRY and CDR2 is SYGVKD. The V segment lost 6 bases and the J segment 7 bases; nucleotides outside the gene matches: 9. CDR3 nucleotide sequence: TGTGCCATCAGCCCCGGGACAGGGCCCGGTGAAAAACTGTTTTTT. Amino acids: CAISPGTGPGEKLFF.

The chain couples TRBV19 to TRBJ1-6; 7 bases are shared with TRBD1. Trimming cost V 5 bases and J 10 bases; bases outside gene matches: 8. The length of the CDR3 is 14 residues. Germline V gene lookup returns CDR1 LNHDA and CDR2 SQIVND (reference sequence). CDR3 nucleotides: TGTGCCAGTAGTGCACAGGGGTCGGAATCACCCCTCCACTTT. This sequence encodes CASSAQGSESPLHF.

The chain carries TRBV5-1 and TRBJ2-7; D not certain. V was clipped by 0 bases and J by 0 bases, with 4 bases between them. The CDR3 sequence is 13 residues long. Germline V gene lookup returns CDR1 SGHRS and CDR2 YFSETQ. The CDR3 spells CASSLENSYEQYF. The CDR3, as DNA: TGCGCCAGCAGCTTGGAAAACTCCTACGAGCAGTACTTC.

The chain is built from TRBV27 and TRBJ2-4; no firm D call. In germline, CDR1 is MNHEY, CDR2 SMNVEV (reference sequence). Trimming stripped 9 bases from V and 0 bases from J, with 15 bases between. This CDR3 spans 15 amino acids. The CDR3 DNA is TGTGCCAGAACCGGGTCGAGACTAGCCAAAAACATTCAGTACTTC. Translation: CARTGSRLAKNIQYF.

The rearrangement links TRBV7-2 to TRBJ2-5; a possible D gene is TRBD2 (6 bases). The CDR3 spans 15 residues. Germline values: CDR1 SGHTA, CDR2 FQGNSA. The germline V and J ends were trimmed by 3 bases and 5 bases, with 16 bases remaining between them. CDR3 protein: CASSFGAGLVETQYF. In DNA form, the CDR3 reads TGTGCCAGCAGCTTTGGTGCGGGACTGGTTGAGACCCAGTACTTC.

The chain carries TRBV7-8 and TRBJ2-3; 10 bases fit TRBD1. Looked up from germline, CDR1 is SGHVS and CDR2 is FQNEAQ. The V and J ends lost 3 bases and 6 bases, in that order; junction bases with no gene match: 12. The CDR3 sequence is 17 residues long. This CDR3 is CASSFTPPGQGSDTQYF. CDR3 sequence (DNA): TGTGCCAGCAGCTTTACGCCGCCGGGACAGGGGAGCGATACGCAGTATTTT.

The chain joins TRBV27 to TRBJ2-1; TRBD1 matches 9 bases. The CDR3 is made up of 14 amino acids. Germline CDR1 is MNHEY and CDR2 is SMNVEV (reference sequence). V shed 7 bases, J shed 5 bases, and the junction held 6 bases outside the gene matches. The CDR3 coding sequence is TGTGCCAGCATTCTCCGGGACAGGGACAATGAGCAGTTCTTC. This encodes CASILRDRDNEQFF.

As DNA, the CDR3 is TGCAGCGCTGGGGAAACAGGACTACAAGAGACCCAGTACTTC. Protein product: CSAGETGLQETQYF. This chain joins TRBV20-1 and TRBJ2-5; D is possibly TRBD2 (6 bases). CDR1 DFQATT and CDR2 SNEGSKA come from the germline V gene (reference sequence). CDR3 length: 14 residues.

The V gene is TRBV2, the J gene TRBJ2-1, with TRBD2 identical over 11 bases. The CDR3 contains 18 residues. Germline assignment: CDR1 SNHLY and CDR2 FYNNEI. The CDR3 bases are TGTACCTGCAGTTTCCGGACAGCTCTAGCGGGAGGAGGCAATGAGCAGTTCTTC. It yields the protein CTCSFRTALAGGGNEQFF.

The rearrangement joins TRBV6-5 to TRBJ2-7; 11 bases align to TRBD2. Germline CDR1 is MNHEY and CDR2 is SVGAGI. The junction had 11 bases not matched to a gene; V was cut back by 0 bases and J by 1 base. CDR3 length equals 19 residues. CDR3 residues: CASSYSGTSGSSLSYEQYF. The CDR3, as DNA: TGTGCCAGCAGTTACTCCGGGACTAGCGGTTCATCCCTTTCCTACGAGCAGTACTTC.

The J gene is TRBJ2-5, the V gene TRBV20-1; 9 nucleotides line up with TRBD1. Germline V CDR1 and CDR2: DFQATT, SNEGSKA (reference sequence). The ends lost 6 bases at V and 7 bases at J; junction bases unmatched: 15. The CDR3 covers 15 residues. The CDR3 sequence: CSAGSGTGSKRTQYF. The CDR3, as DNA: TGCAGTGCAGGCAGCGGGACAGGGTCTAAGCGGACCCAGTACTTC.

The chain is built from TRBV28 and TRBJ2-7; no reliable D call. The CDR3 runs 15 residues. V was cut by 6 bases and J by 0 bases, with 15 bases left in between. Germline assignment: CDR1 MDHEN and CDR2 SYDVKM. DNA for the CDR3: TGTGCCAGCAGCCCCGCTGGGCTGAGCTCCTACGAGCAGTACTTC. Translated: CASSPAGLSSYEQYF.

The rearrangement links TRBV20-1 to TRBJ2-5; 7 bases fit TRBD1. The V gene's germline CDR1 is DFQATT and CDR2 SNEGSKA (reference sequence). The CDR3 sequence is 15 residues long. V trimming: 6 bases; J trimming: 0 bases; junction bases outside the gene matches: 10. This CDR3 reads CSAEGAAGDQETQYF. The CDR3 region has the DNA TGCAGTGCCGAGGGGGCGGCTGGGGACCAAGAGACCCAGTACTTC.

This chain joins TRBV5-1 and TRBJ2-1; 9 nucleotides agree with TRBD2. With 1 base clipped from V and 6 bases from J, the junction kept 5 bases outside the gene matches. This CDR3 is built from 15 residues. Germline loops: CDR1 SGHRS, CDR2 YFSETQ. The CDR3: CASSLMVAGVNEQFF. As DNA, the CDR3 is TGCGCCAGCAGCTTGATGGTAGCGGGAGTCAATGAGCAGTTCTTC.

A few counts support this clonotype. The CDR3, as DNA: TGTGCCAGCAGCTTGTCGGGGCGGGCTGAAAAACTGTTTTTT. Amino acids: CASSLSGRAEKLFF. The rearrangement joins TRBV13 to TRBJ1-4; TRBD1 is a possible D gene (5 bases). Germline V gives CDR1 PRHDT, CDR2 FYEKMQ (reference sequence). Trimming stripped 3 bases from V and 7 bases from J, with 12 bases between. The CDR3 is 14 residues long.

Only a few counts were recorded for this clonotype. V and J are TRBV5-1 and TRBJ2-1, with a tentative D call TRBD2 (6 bases). The CDR3 is 16 residues long. Germline CDR1 SGHRS, CDR2 YFSETQ. With 3 bases removed from V and 5 bases from J, the gap between germline ends came to 18 bases. The CDR3 sequence: CASSSAGTRLDNEQFF. For the CDR3, the DNA is TGCGCCAGCAGCTCAGCAGGGACTCGCCTGGACAATGAGCAGTTCTTC.

This clonotype appeared a few times. The rearrangement uses TRBV10-3 and TRBJ1-1; the D is unclear. Trimming took off 3 bases at V and 6 bases at J, with 11 bases between the two ends. The germline CDR1 and CDR2 sequences are ENHRY and SYGVKD. The CDR3 has 13 residues. The CDR3 region is CAISEQGGAEAFF. For the CDR3, the DNA is TGTGCCATCAGTGAACAAGGCGGGGCTGAAGCTTTCTTT.

In this sample, this clonotype turned up many times. CDR3 in amino acids: CASSLVGRDLSGSYEQYF. The CDR3, as DNA: TGTGCCAGCAGCTTAGTAGGCCGGGACTTATCTGGCTCCTACGAGCAGTACTTC. The rearrangement links TRBV7-2 to TRBJ2-7, with D tentatively TRBD2 (6 bases). The CDR3 spans 18 residues. The V end lost 1 base, the J end lost 0 bases, and 19 bases lay between the germline ends. Germline lookup yields CDR1 SGHTA and CDR2 FQGNSA.

The rearrangement links TRBV4-3 to TRBJ1-1, with D uncertain. The CDR3 runs to 13 residues. V was clipped by 4 bases and J by 4 bases, with 10 bases between them. The germline gives CDR1 LGHNA, CDR2 YSLEER. The CDR3 nucleotides read TGCGCCAGCAGCCCAGAAAGGTTCACTGAAGCTTTCTTT. The encoded protein is CASSPERFTEAFF.

In this sample, this clonotype turned up a few times. The V gene is TRBV7-9, the J gene TRBJ2-2; 8 bases are shared with TRBD1. The V gene's germline CDR1 is SEHNR and CDR2 FQNEAQ (reference sequence). V shed 11 bases, J shed 1 base, and the junction held 6 bases outside the gene matches. The CDR3 contains 14 residues. The CDR3 here is CAETGTGNTGELFF. CDR3 nucleotide sequence: TGTGCCGAAACCGGGACAGGGAACACCGGGGAGCTGTTTTTT.

V usage is TRBV25-1 and J usage is TRBJ2-3, with 11 bases that match TRBD2. From germline, CDR1 is MGHDK and CDR2 SYGVNS. Trimming took 7 bases from V and 8 from J; bases not matched to a gene: 8. This CDR3 contains 14 residues. CDR3 in amino acids: CASTVAGGTSTQYF. The CDR3 nucleotides are TGTGCCAGCACGGTAGCGGGAGGGACGAGTACGCAGTATTTT.

This clonotype has more than one count but fewer than ten. The V gene is TRBV14, the J gene TRBJ2-3; 8 bases match TRBD1. The CDR3 contains 14 residues. The V gene end was trimmed by 6 bases and the J gene end by 3 bases; junction bases not matched to a gene: 5. Germline loops: CDR1 SGHDN, CDR2 FVKESK. CDR3 DNA sequence: TGTGCCAGCAGTCAGGGGGCGCAGACAGATACGCAGTATTTT. As protein: CASSQGAQTDTQYF.

This chain joins TRBV10-3 and TRBJ1-2; D possibly corresponds to TRBD1 (6 bases). V lost 6 bases to trimming and J lost 6 bases, with 17 bases between them. The CDR3 loop spans 14 amino acids. Germline CDR1 ENHRY, CDR2 SYGVKD. CDR3 sequence reads: CAIRPTQGSDGYTF. The CDR3 nucleotides read TGTGCCATCAGGCCGACACAGGGAAGTGATGGCTACACCTTC.

This clonotype was counted at least ten times. The chain has TRBV12-3 or TRBV12-4 and TRBJ2-5, with 7 bases matching TRBD1. This CDR3 region has 15 residues. The junction had 11 bases not matched to a gene; V was cut back by 5 bases and J by 5 bases. CDR3 residues: CASSLEGARRETQYF. CDR3 in DNA: TGTGCCAGCAGTCTAGAGGGGGCCCGACGGGAGACCCAGTACTTC.